These T cell receptor beta chains were read from a single sample in a study of identical twins. TCRdb analysed the 5' RACE reads with MiXCR anew, one entry per CDR3 protein. The sample lists 500,000 to 700,000 distinct CDR3 sequences, just over 7% occurring once. The sample was also reused in another study, on yellow fever vaccine responses in identical twins.

The sample consisted of PBMCs. These receptors all stem from a woman in her late teens or twenties in good health. The CDR3 runs from the conserved cysteine through the conserved F or W. Each record gives: clone size, J gene, V gene, D gene, CDR3 protein, CDR3 DNA. A D gene is named only where the DNA matches it firmly. Size tells how often a clone was seen (once, few, many) or the class of an expanded clone, and some rows leave it out.

. | TRBJ2-5 | TRBV13 | TRBD2 | CASSLGASGSWETQYF | TGTGCCAGCAGCTTAGGAGCTAGCGGGAGTTGGGAGACCCAGTACTTC
. | TRBJ1-5 | TRBV7-9 | TRBD1 | CASSPITGADQPQHF | TGTGCCAGCAGCCCAATCACAGGGGCGGATCAGCCCCAGCATTTT
many | TRBJ2-2 | TRBV7-2 | TRBD1 | CASSLLAPGGLAGELFF | TGTGCCAGCAGCTTATTAGCACCAGGGGGTCTGGCCGGGGAGCTGTTTTTT
few | TRBJ1-1 | TRBV6-2/TRBV6-3 | . | CASSYGGYLREAFF | TGTGCCAGCAGTTACGGGGGATATCTCCGTGAAGCTTTCTTT
many | TRBJ2-1 | TRBV4-1 | . | CASSLLAGWGDEQFF | TGCGCCAGCAGCCTTCTGGCGGGCTGGGGCGATGAGCAGTTCTTC
many | TRBJ2-2 | TRBV28 | TRBD2 | CASSSTSGRASTGELFF | TGTGCCAGCAGTTCCACTAGCGGGAGGGCCTCCACCGGGGAGCTGTTTTTT
few | TRBJ2-1 | TRBV12-3/TRBV12-4 | TRBD2 | CASSFTSGRELFF | TGTGCCAGCAGTTTTACTAGCGGGAGGGAGCTTTTCTTC
. | TRBJ2-5 | TRBV7-9 | . | CASSLGGTLQETQYF | TGTGCCAGCAGCTTAGGAGGGACTTTGCAAGAGACCCAGTACTTC
. | TRBJ1-6 | TRBV6-5 | . | CASSYTGQRNSPLHF | TGTGCCAGCAGTTACACCGGACAAAGAAATTCACCCCTCCACTTT
. | TRBJ2-5 | TRBV14 | . | CASSQGHPQYF | TGTGCCAGCAGCCAAGGCCACCCTCAGTACTTC
. | TRBJ2-1 | TRBV2 | . | CASSVERPNNEQFF | TGTGCCAGCAGTGTCGAGCGGCCAAACAATGAGCAGTTCTTC
. | TRBJ2-3 | TRBV20-1 | TRBD2 | CSARDRSASGRFEDTQYF | TGCAGTGCTAGAGATCGAAGTGCTAGCGGGAGATTCGAAGATACGCAGTATTTT